This note documents a single T cell receptor (beta chain) sequence. This clonotype was recorded at least ten times. Its antigen is still unknown. Per-base quality was not reported, and no clone a single base away is much larger than it. The germline V gene supplies CDR1 SNHLY and CDR2 FYNNEI. The junction shows trimming of 4 bases on V and 5 bases on J, plus 11 bases between the germline ends. Including the terminal cysteine and phenylalanine, the CDR3 comprises 14 residues. The retained sequence is limited to the CDR3, 42 bases, with the frame set at the first base. Amplification of TCR beta CDR3 regions was carried out from RNA transcripts. A first-round RT-PCR of the TCR CDR3 used the HTBI primer set with the Qiagen OneStep RT-PCR kit. A second multiplex PCR round built the libraries, followed by size selection and purification. Sequencing of the libraries was done on an Illumina HiSeq2000 using paired-end 100 bp reads. Per the source publication's procedure: SOAPnuke was used to process the raw data, removing reads that contained adapters or uncalled bases, had a mean Phred below 15, or lacked an exact match to the constant primer or identifier. COPE v1.2.5 was used to merge the high-quality paired reads, and each unique nucleotide sequence was defined as a clonotype. MiTCR v1.1 was used to align the clonotypes against IMGT TRBV, TRBD and TRBJ reference segments. Only V-J combinations with frequency above 0.0001, covering 99% to 99.2% of repertoires, were analysed. A TCS score was defined as the ratio between F50 (clonal expansion) and ExV (chaos), using BLOSUM62-based TCRdist between CDR3 peptides within each V-J. Welch's t-statistics and random forest reduced 450 to 600 V-J features to some 14, which were used in a naive Bayes classifier (R e1071). The Morisita-Horn index was used to measure how similar the thyroid and blood repertoires were. Using fastp trimming at Q25 and MiXCR clonotype assembly, TCRdb reanalyzed the public sequencing data and kept in-frame beta chains. For every CDR3 protein sequence, its rows merge into one entry that carries the most common genes and DNA. The V and J calls shown here were made by TCRdb, not taken from the authors' results. This sample holds nearly 750,000 distinct CDR3 sequences; approximately 36% were observed only once. The top ten clonotypes cover approximately 31% of the sample.

This sample stems from a study of T cells in Graves' hyperthyroidism and ophthalmopathy (dated by TCRdb to between 2018 and 2020). General notes on the study: Peripheral blood samples were taken at initial diagnosis, before any treatment was given. In addition, the study compared T-cell repertoires in thyroid tissue and in blood from about six Graves' hyperthyroidism patients. Prospective prediction of ophthalmopathy was tested in an independent validation cohort consisting of 18 to 20 hyperthyroidism patients and more than 15 patients who later progressed to ophthalmopathy. To identify distinguishing TCR V-J signatures, a discovery cohort of around 100 patients was used, comprising some 43 with Graves' ophthalmopathy and around 60 with stable Graves' hyperthyroidism. TCR Vbeta CDR3 sequencing of 140 or so peripheral blood samples (around 45 ophthalmopathy, over 70 hyperthyroidism and around 17 progressor patients) is reported in the paper. The roughly 91 discovery patients were randomly divided into training and test sets at a 7:3 ratio. Once sampling was done, hyperthyroidism patients were given methimazole at a starting dose of 30 mg daily, whereas ophthalmopathy patients were given high-dose intravenous methylprednisolone. Study-wide findings and limitations: Most expanded thyroid clonotypes (frequency above 0.001) were also detected in blood, suggesting blood repertoires may reflect thyroid immune responses. No statistical method was used to fix the sample size in advance, and group allocation was not hidden from the investigators. In cross-validation, a model built on a 13 V-J signature told ophthalmopathy apart from stable hyperthyroidism with under 90% sensitivity and around 83% specificity, and in testing the same model reached 80%/75%. In validation, progression to ophthalmopathy was predicted by the model with more than 65% sensitivity and about 72% specificity, a median of approximately 6.5 months before onset.

A patient counted as having stable Graves' hyperthyroidism if no progression to ophthalmopathy occurred over 18 months of follow-up. Hyperthyroidism patients were newly diagnosed, with disease duration under 2 months, and aged 18 to 65 years. The study excluded patients with uncontrolled infections, other autoimmune diseases, pregnancy or lactation. Clinical symptoms, serum thyroxine and TRAb, thyroid ultrasound, and orbital computed tomography formed the basis for the diagnoses. PBMCs were separated from 10 ml of fresh peripheral blood using Ficoll-Paque density gradient centrifugation. Trizol reagent was used to extract total RNA, and RNA quality was then checked on an Agilent 2100 Bioanalyzer.

Source material: blood. This sequence was found in a woman between 40 and 55 years old with Graves' hyperthyroidism. In this chain, TRBV2 is recombined with TRBJ1-4; a confident D gene designation cannot be given. The nucleotide sequence is TGTGCCAGCAGTGCTGTTGCTGGAAATGAAAAACTGTTTTTT. The resulting protein is CASSAVAGNEKLFF.